A single sample gave rise to the 21 T cell receptor beta chains below, sequenced in a study of shared clonotypes between healthy human individuals. The table came from immunoSEQ multiplex PCR; TCRdb's copy has only in-frame clones and leaves some out. The sample records approximately 1.9 million clones, around 93% being singletons. Terminally differentiated effector memory CD45RA+ cells were excluded by CCR7 positive selection of CD45RO-negative cells. Sequences were obtained from naive CD8+ T cells from PBMCs. The source of these receptors is a man younger than 35 in good health. Some clones in this sample may be carry-over from other donors' samples.

Only a few counts were recorded for this clone. This chain links TRBV28 with TRBJ1-5; D is undetermined. This CDR3 is 14 amino acids long. V lost 3 bases, J lost 5 bases, and 11 bases lay in between. CDR1 is MDHEN and CDR2 is SYDVKM in the germline V gene. Here the CDR3 DNA reads TGTGCCAGCAGTTTGTTTAGGTCCGATCAGCCCCAGCATTTT. Translated: CASSLFRSDQPQHF.

The chain recombines TRBV6-6 with TRBJ1-5, with D unclear. Germline V gives CDR1 MNHNY, CDR2 SVGAGI (reference sequence). This CDR3 contains 14 residues. V dropped 2 bases and J dropped 3 bases, with 8 bases sitting between them. CDR3 bases: TGTGCCAGCAGTTACCTGCGGACCAATCAGCCCCAGCATTTT. Residues: CASSYLRTNQPQHF.

V usage is TRBV28 and J usage is TRBJ2-4; no definite D call. The CDR3 contains 14 residues. V was shortened by 7 bases and J by 1 base, with 11 bases between the two germline ends. Per the germline V gene, CDR1 is MDHEN and CDR2 is SYDVKM. The CDR3 DNA reads as TGTGCCAGCAAGAGAATGGGCGCCAAAAACATTCAGTACTTC. Amino acids: CASKRMGAKNIQYF.

The chain uses TRBV4-1 and TRBJ2-3, with a possible D match to TRBD1 (6 bases). This CDR3 spans 16 amino acids. The germline V gene encodes CDR1 MGHRA and CDR2 YSYEKL. The V end was cut by 4 bases, the J end by 0 bases, with 14 bases between. CDR3 in DNA: TGCGCCAGCAGCCCGTGGCAGGGGCTCAGCACAGATACGCAGTATTTT. Protein: CASSPWQGLSTDTQYF.

This chain joins TRBV19 and TRBJ1-5; the D is unclear. Between the trimmed V and J ends, which lost 0 bases and 4 bases, there was a span of 7 bases. The CDR3 has 14 residues. In germline, CDR1 is LNHDA, CDR2 SQIVND (reference sequence). The CDR3 reads CASSIEEGNQPQHF. CDR3 nucleotides: TGTGCCAGTAGTATAGAGGAGGGAAATCAGCCCCAGCATTTT.

Comments on this clone: This same CDR3 is encoded by further DNA sequences in the sample. The chain employs TRBV7-9 and TRBJ2-5; TRBD1 aligns across 8 bases. CDR1 SEHNR and CDR2 FQNEAQ come from the germline V gene (reference sequence). The V and J ends lost 4 bases and 5 bases, in that order; junction bases with no gene match: 6. This CDR3 has 14 residues. The CDR3 spells CASSSRTGRETQYF. The CDR3 DNA is TGTGCCAGCAGCTCTCGGACAGGGAGGGAGACCCAGTACTTC.

The chain has TRBV2 and TRBJ2-1; 9 bases align to TRBD2. CDR1 and CDR2 (germline): SNHLY, FYNNEI. Germline trimming cut 2 bases from V and 6 bases from J; bases unmatched to any gene: 11. The CDR3 is 17 amino acids. CDR3 in amino acids: CASSELASGTSANEQFF. CDR3 sequence (DNA): TGTGCCAGCAGTGAATTGGCTAGCGGGACCAGCGCCAATGAGCAGTTCTTC.

This clone was seen only a few times. V usage is TRBV29-1 and J usage is TRBJ1-2; TRBD1 agrees at 8 bases. CDR3 length: 12 residues. Germline CDR1 is SQVTM and CDR2 is ANQGSEA. V lost 6 bases to trimming and J lost 6 bases; unmatched junction nucleotides: 6. This CDR3 is CSVGTGWDGYTF. In nucleotides, the CDR3 is TGCAGCGTAGGGACAGGATGGGATGGCTACACCTTC.

This clone was observed a few times. The CDR3 region is CASSEIRGRTEAFF. CDR3 nucleotides: TGTGCCAGCAGTGAAATCAGGGGCAGGACTGAAGCTTTCTTT. The chain combines TRBV6-1 with TRBJ1-1, with D perhaps TRBD1 (6 bases). The CDR3 covers 14 residues. CDR1 MNHNS and CDR2 SASEGT come from the germline V gene. V was cut by 2 bases and J by 5 bases, with 12 bases left in between.

The rearrangement links TRBV7-3 to TRBJ2-6; no clear D. The germline V and J ends were trimmed by 5 bases and 0 bases, with 17 bases remaining between them. This CDR3 has 18 residues. Looked up from germline, CDR1 is SGHTA and CDR2 is FQGTGA. The CDR3 is CASSPTKDLRSGANVLTF. In DNA, the CDR3 is TGTGCCAGCAGCCCAACAAAGGACCTACGCTCTGGGGCCAACGTCCTGACTTTC.

This chain uses TRBV30 with TRBJ2-7; D is uncertain. Germline CDR1 GTSNPN, CDR2 SVGIG (reference sequence). The CDR3 length is 12 residues. Trimming took 2 bases from V and 0 from J, leaving 5 bases between them. This CDR3 reads CAWSYSSYEQYF. In DNA, the CDR3 is TGTGCCTGGAGTTATAGCTCCTACGAGCAGTACTTC.

The CDR3 DNA is TGTGCCAGCAGTGAATGGTCTTCGGGGGCTATCGAGCAGTTCTTC. Translating gives CASSEWSSGAIEQFF. The chain has TRBV25-1 and TRBJ2-1, with D possibly called TRBD1 or TRBD2 (6 bases each). Per germline, CDR1 MGHDK and CDR2 SYGVNS. V gave up 1 base and J gave up 10 bases, with 17 bases separating them. The CDR3 extends over 15 amino acids.

The chain uses TRBV27 and TRBJ2-7; 7 bases fit TRBD2. The trim removed 7 bases at V and 6 bases at J, leaving 9 bases unmatched. The CDR3 contains 13 residues. Germline CDR1 is MNHEY and CDR2 is SMNVEV (reference sequence). The CDR3 sequence: CASTGGRGSEQYF. In DNA form, the CDR3 reads TGTGCCAGCACTGGCGGGAGAGGCTCCGAGCAGTACTTC.

The chain employs TRBV19 and TRBJ2-7; weak D call: TRBD1 (7 bases). There are 18 residues in the CDR3. Between the trimmed V and J ends, which lost 6 bases and 2 bases, there was a span of 26 bases. Per the germline V gene, CDR1 is LNHDA and CDR2 is SQIVND (reference sequence). DNA for the CDR3: TGTGCCAGTAGCCCCGGGACAGCCCTGGAGGGGCCGGCCTACGAGCAGTACTTC. This codes for CASSPGTALEGPAYEQYF.

This chain connects TRBV9 to TRBJ2-1, with a tentative D call TRBD2 (5 bases). V lost 5 bases and J 3 bases, leaving 15 bases between the germline ends. In germline, CDR1 is SGDLS, CDR2 YYNGEE. The CDR3 length is 15 residues. This chain's CDR3 is CASSWEETNYNEQFF. CDR3 DNA: TGTGCCAGCAGTTGGGAAGAGACTAACTACAATGAGCAGTTCTTC.

There are a few counts of this clone. The sample has other DNA sequences that encode this CDR3 too. This chain connects TRBV15 to TRBJ1-1; D is perhaps TRBD1 (6 bases). V was pared by 9 bases and J by 1 base, with 9 bases between. The CDR3 sequence is 12 residues long. From germline, CDR1 is LNHNV and CDR2 YYDKDF (reference sequence). The CDR3 coding sequence is TGTGCCACTTCGACAGGGAACACTGAAGCTTTCTTT. This codes for CATSTGNTEAFF.

The gene calls are TRBV7-9 and TRBJ1-4; TRBD1 is a possible D gene (6 bases). CDR3 length equals 17 residues. Germline-derived CDR1 and CDR2 are SEHNR and FQNEAQ (reference sequence). Trimming cost V 5 bases and J 6 bases, with 22 bases left between them. The CDR3 sequence is CASSLAGQSRGYEKLFF. Here the CDR3 DNA reads TGTGCCAGCAGCCTCGCCGGACAGAGTCGGGGGTATGAAAAACTGTTTTTT.

The chain links TRBV27 to TRBJ1-2; no definite D call. In germline, CDR1 is MNHEY, CDR2 SMNVEV (reference sequence). This CDR3 contains 12 residues. Trimming took 2 bases from V and 8 from J, leaving 9 bases between them. CDR3 DNA sequence: TGTGCCAGCAGTTTAGCCCCAACCGGCTACACCTTC. Protein product: CASSLAPTGYTF.

The chain uses TRBV9 and TRBJ2-1; D may match TRBD1 or TRBD2 (5 bases each). Looked up from germline, CDR1 is SGDLS and CDR2 is YYNGEE. The CDR3 spans 15 residues. Trimming cost V 2 bases and J 3 bases, with 12 bases left between them. DNA for the CDR3: TGTGCCAGCAGCGTCTCCGGGACCTACTACAATGAGCAGTTCTTC. Protein sequence: CASSVSGTYYNEQFF.

This rearrangement joins TRBV2 to TRBJ2-4, with D perhaps matching TRBD2 (5 bases). CDR3 length equals 16 residues. V was shortened by 3 bases and J by 7 bases, with 19 bases between the two germline ends. Germline CDR1 and CDR2: SNHLY and FYNNEI. DNA for the CDR3: TGTGCCAGCAGTGATCCAACCCGAGGACTGCCCAACATTCAGTACTTC. It specifies CASSDPTRGLPNIQYF.

V usage is TRBV7-7 and J usage is TRBJ2-3; 9 bases map to TRBD1. CDR1 SSHAT and CDR2 FNYEAQ come from the germline V gene (reference sequence). CDR3 size: 15 residues. Germline trimming cut 5 bases from V and 4 bases from J; bases unmatched to any gene: 7. DNA for the CDR3: TGTGCCAGCAGCCAAGGGACAGGGCTGGCAGATACGCAGTATTTT. This encodes CASSQGTGLADTQYF.